These 9 T cell receptor beta chains came from one sample sequenced in a study of blood T cell repertoires in COVID-19. The data were produced by immunoSEQ multiplex PCR, yet TCRdb's version contains in-frame clones alone and is incomplete. The sample holds around 150,000 clones, under 90% seen once. The sequenced material came from peripheral blood. Receptor source: a human donor in a cohort sampled during active COVID-19.

V usage is TRBV27 and J usage is TRBJ2-7; 7 nucleotides align to TRBD1. Germline V gene lookup returns CDR1 MNHEY and CDR2 SMNVEV (reference sequence). The length of the CDR3 is 16 residues. V gave up 2 bases and J gave up 0 bases; unmatched junction bases: 7. CDR3 residues: CASSLQTGTLSYEQYF. The CDR3, as DNA: TGTGCCAGCAGTTTACAGACAGGGACACTCTCCTACGAGCAGTACTTC.

This rearrangement joins TRBV7-6 to TRBJ1-3; weak D call: TRBD1 (5 bases). The CDR3 totals 16 residues. The V end was cut by 1 base, the J end by 5 bases, with 15 bases between. Germline CDR1 SGHVS, CDR2 FNYEAQ. The CDR3 sequence is CASSLGSQGARNTIYF. CDR3 sequence (DNA): TGTGCCAGCAGCTTAGGTTCCCAGGGTGCGCGAAACACCATATATTTT.

In DNA, the CDR3 is TGTGCCAGCAGTTACGGTCAGATGTATGGCTACACCTTC. It encodes CASSYGQMYGYTF. This chain joins TRBV6-5 and TRBJ1-2; no clear D gene. This CDR3 has 13 amino acids. V shed 2 bases and J shed 5 bases, with 9 bases lying between them. Germline CDR1 reads MNHEY; CDR2 reads SVGAGI.

In this sample, this clone turned up a few times. The chain employs TRBV5-6 and TRBJ1-1; the D is unclear. CDR3 length: 14 amino acids. CDR1 is SGHDT, CDR2 YYEEEE, per germline. The germline V and J ends were trimmed by 3 bases and 0 bases, with 9 bases remaining between them. The CDR3 here is CASSSGGMNTEAFF. The DNA of the CDR3 is TGTGCCAGCAGCTCCGGAGGGATGAACACTGAAGCTTTCTTT.

This rearrangement joins TRBV24-1 to TRBJ2-2; 12 nucleotides line up with TRBD1. The CDR3 loop spans 17 amino acids. CDR1 and CDR2 from the germline V gene are KGHDR and SFDVKD. The ends lost 7 bases at V and 5 bases at J; junction bases unmatched: 10. DNA of the CDR3: TGTGCCACCAGCCCCGCGGGACAGGGGGCGCGAACCGGGGAGCTGTTTTTT. It translates to CATSPAGQGARTGELFF.

The chain carries TRBV5-4 and TRBJ1-5; tentative D call: TRBD1 (5 bases). Looked up from germline, CDR1 is SGHNT and CDR2 is YYREEE (reference sequence). Trimming removed 4 bases from V and 0 bases from J, with 20 bases in between. The CDR3 has 18 residues. In DNA form, the CDR3 reads TGTGCCAGCAGCCTCCGCGGGGCAGGCTTGACTAGCAATCAGCCCCAGCATTTT. Translation gives CASSLRGAGLTSNQPQHF.

The rearrangement links TRBV9 to TRBJ2-7, with TRBD1 matching over 9 bases. Trimming cost V 3 bases and J 3 bases; bases outside gene matches: 4. Per the germline V gene, CDR1 is SGDLS and CDR2 is YYNGEE. The CDR3 is 14 amino acids. The CDR3 sequence: CASSAGQGGYEQYF. DNA of the CDR3: TGTGCCAGCAGCGCGGGACAGGGCGGCTACGAGCAGTACTTC.

The genes are TRBV19 and TRBJ2-2, with a possible D match to TRBD1 (5 bases). The germline V and J ends were trimmed by 7 bases and 6 bases, with 24 bases remaining between them. CDR3 length: 17 amino acids. Germline-derived CDR1 and CDR2 are LNHDA and SQIVND (reference sequence). DNA for the CDR3: TGTGCCAGTACCCTATTTGGGGTTCAGGGATCGGCCGGGGAGCTGTTTTTT. Protein product: CASTLFGVQGSAGELFF.

This chain links TRBV7-2 with TRBJ2-7, with 7 bases lining up with TRBD2. Trimming took 1 base from V and 5 from J; bases not matched to a gene: 20. This CDR3 has 19 residues. Germline V gene lookup returns CDR1 SGHTA and CDR2 FQGNSA. The CDR3 DNA reads TGTGCCAGCAGCTTAGGATCGAGGTGGGGGGGAGGCCTCTCTAACGAGCAGTACTTC. Translating it yields CASSLGSRWGGGLSNEQYF.